What follows are 7 T cell receptor beta chains derived from one specimen sequenced in a study of graft-versus-host responses after intestinal transplantation. These TCRs' antigens remain unknown. The protocol was immunoSEQ multiplex PCR, while the TCRdb copy is restricted to in-frame clones and leaves out a portion. The data hold some 100,000 clones, with roughly 90% observed a single time. Specimen: unstimulated CD8+ T cells sorted from spleen or lymph node cells, collected before transplant. These receptors were taken from a human donor who was the organ donor for an intestinal transplant.

This clone was seen only once. The chain is built from TRBV19 and TRBJ2-7; a weak D match, TRBD2 (6 bases). CDR3 length: 18 residues. Trimming cost V 4 bases and J 3 bases, with 25 bases left between them. Germline CDR1 reads LNHDA; CDR2 reads SQIVND (reference sequence). As DNA, the CDR3 is TGTGCCAGTAGTAATTGGCCGCAGGGAGGCCCCGTCAACTACGAGCAGTACTTC. This translates into CASSNWPQGGPVNYEQYF.

The chain links TRBV28 to TRBJ1-1; D is perhaps TRBD1 (5 bases). Trimming took 5 bases from V and 0 from J, leaving 16 bases between them. Germline lookup yields CDR1 MDHEN and CDR2 SYDVKM. CDR3 length: 16 amino acids. The CDR3 sequence: CASSGGVGTLNTEAFF. CDR3 nucleotides: TGTGCCAGCAGTGGGGGGGTGGGCACCCTGAACACTGAAGCTTTCTTT.

The chain combines TRBV10-3 with TRBJ2-3, with D maybe TRBD2 (7 bases). Trimming took off 2 bases at V and 6 bases at J, with 15 bases between the two ends. Germline V CDR1 and CDR2: ENHRY, SYGVKD. This CDR3 region has 15 residues. The CDR3 DNA reads as TGTGCCATCAGTGAGAGTATGGGAGGGGGGGATACGCAGTATTTT. Amino acids: CAISESMGGGDTQYF.

The genes are TRBV6-5 and TRBJ2-2; TRBD2 might be the D (7 bases). V was cut by 10 bases and J by 3 bases, with 18 bases left in between. This CDR3 comprises 15 residues. Germline values: CDR1 MNHEY, CDR2 SVGAGI. The CDR3 protein is CATPRGGLDTGELFF. As DNA, the CDR3 is TGTGCCACCCCGAGGGGGGGACTGGACACCGGGGAGCTGTTTTTT.

The chain is built from TRBV28 and TRBJ1-4, with D possibly being TRBD1 (6 bases). Trimming left V 8 bases short and J 5 bases short, with 27 bases between. The CDR3 contains 18 residues. CDR1 and CDR2 from the germline V gene are MDHEN and SYDVKM. The CDR3 loop reads CASPKTPPKGQGNEKLFF. CDR3 DNA: TGTGCCAGCCCAAAAACTCCCCCCAAAGGGCAGGGGAATGAAAAACTGTTTTTT.

The chain employs TRBV28 and TRBJ2-5; weak D call: TRBD1 (5 bases). The last part of the DNA fits TRBJ2-7 better; the J call may be wrong. Germline V gives CDR1 MDHEN, CDR2 SYDVKM. This CDR3 has 13 amino acids. CDR3 sequence reads: CASSQTATYEQYF. Here the CDR3 DNA reads TGTGCCAGCAGCCAGACAGCTACCTACGAGCAGTACTTC.

The chain is built from TRBV5-1 and TRBJ2-1; D perhaps matches TRBD2 (6 bases). The V gene's germline CDR1 is SGHRS and CDR2 YFSETQ. V lost 0 bases and J 1 base, leaving 14 bases between the germline ends. The CDR3 spans 17 residues. The CDR3 region has the DNA TGCGCCAGCAGCTTGGCCGGGGGTAGTTCTTCCTACAATGAGCAGTTCTTC. As protein: CASSLAGGSSSYNEQFF.